The clone carrying this T cell receptor (beta chain) is medium-sized. The target antigen is unknown. This sample was included in a study of T-cell reconstitution after alpha-beta-depleted transplantation in children. A library of TCRbeta sequences, prepared with unique molecular identifiers, was generated. Each CDR3 protein is one row after TCRdb ran MiXCR on the PCR reads. The data contain approximately 4,600 distinct CDR3 sequences, 6.5% to 8% of them singletons. This CDR3 spans 15 amino acids. Whole-study findings and limits: Newly produced T cells mostly provided counts and TCRbeta diversity after one year, as hyperexpanded clones declined. Surviving recipient T cells and thymic progenitors underlay high day-60 TCRbeta diversity in some patients. About two months after transplant, alpha-beta T cells reportedly came from several hundred expanded graft clones.

This sequence was found in a boy younger than two who had a stem cell transplant for SCID, so the T cells may come from the graft donor. The chain joins TRBV21-1 to TRBJ1-2; TRBD1, the table's D call, lacks a check against the DNA. TRBV21-1 is a recognized pseudogene. The specimen comprised PBMCs, mostly from graft donor cells, sampled 60 days after TCRalphabeta/CD19-depleted stem cell transplant. The CDR3 spells CASSKTTGGGTGYTF. CDR3 bases: TGTGCCAGCAGCAAAACCACAGGGGGCGGCACTGGCTACACCTTC.